Shown below are 17 T cell receptor beta chains from a single sample sequenced in a study of T cell repertoires in aging, cancer and after chemotherapy. A mixed TRB-A/B primer pool amplified rearranged TRB by multiplex touch-down PCR. TCRdb called the multiplex PCR reads again in MiXCR, with one record for every CDR3 protein. This table has approximately 2,200 distinct CDR3 sequences, 24% appearing once. Amplification of TCR beta used genomic DNA extracted from peripheral blood. Sequencing was performed on blood. Receptors originate from a human donor with a solid tumor.

This clonotype is labeled large. This chain links TRBV6-5 with TRBJ1-3, with D perhaps matching TRBD1 (6 bases). The V end was cut by 6 bases, the J end by 9 bases, with 18 bases between. The CDR3 length is 14 residues. The germline V gene has CDR1 MNHEY and CDR2 SVGAGI. Written as DNA, the CDR3 is TGTGCCAGCAGACGGGCCCAAGGGGGAGGCACCATATATTTT. This gives the protein CASRRAQGGGTIYF.

This clonotype is medium-sized in the sample. CDR3 in DNA: TGTGCCAGCAGTTTGTATGCTCTACGGGGCTACACCTTC. Its translation is CASSLYALRGYTF. The chain joins TRBV12-3 or TRBV12-4 to TRBJ1-2, with D uncertain. V was clipped by 3 bases and J by 8 bases, with 13 bases between them. The CDR3 totals 13 residues.

This clonotype was observed a few times. This chain joins TRBV7-9 and TRBJ2-5; 7 bases agree with TRBD1. This CDR3 region has 15 residues. Germline V lookup: CDR1 SEHNR, CDR2 FQNEAQ (reference sequence). V was pared by 5 bases and J by 2 bases, with 8 bases of the junction left unmatched. CDR3 bases: TGTGCCAGCAGCCCACCTACAGGGGAACAAGAGACCCAGTACTTC. It encodes CASSPPTGEQETQYF.

Relative to its sample, this clonotype is large. This chain joins TRBV7-2 and TRBJ1-6, with D unresolved. Germline-derived CDR1 and CDR2 are SGHTA and FQGNSA. The CDR3 loop spans 15 amino acids. The ends were cut back, 4 bases at V and 2 bases at J, with 9 bases in the middle. The CDR3 here is CASSSRTPYNSPLHF. The CDR3 DNA sequence: TGTGCCAGCAGCTCTCGGACCCCCTATAATTCACCCCTCCACTTT. Full variable domain (remainder filled in from reference TRBV7-2 and TRBJ1-6): GAGVSQSPSNKVTEKGKDVELRCDPISGHTALYWYRQSLGQGLEFLIYFQGNSAPDKSGLPSDRFSAERTGGSVSTLTIQRTQQEDSAVYLCASSSRTPYNSPLHFGNGTRLTVT.

This clonotype was observed a few times. The chain combines TRBV12-3 or TRBV12-4 with TRBJ2-1, with 9 bases fitting TRBD2. V lost 2 bases, J lost 4 bases, and 6 bases stayed unmatched. The CDR3 consists of 16 residues. The CDR3 spells CASSLPFAGGYNEQFF. The CDR3, as DNA: TGTGCCAGCAGTTTACCCTTCGCGGGGGGGTACAATGAGCAGTTCTTC.

As to this clonotype: This could be a read error, since a much larger clone is one nucleotide away. The chain recombines TRBV12-3 or TRBV12-4 with TRBJ1-2; D is unclear. Trimming cost V 7 bases and J 8 bases, with 17 bases left between them. This CDR3 is 13 amino acids long. The CDR3 loop reads CASILDRIHGYTF. The CDR3 DNA is TGTGCCAGCATCCTAGACCGCATCCACGGCTACACCTTC.

In its sample, this clonotype was seen a few times. V gene TRBV6-4 combines with J gene TRBJ2-3; a weak D match, TRBD1 (6 bases). This CDR3 has 16 amino acids. Germline values: CDR1 MRHNA, CDR2 SNTAGT. V lost 0 bases, J lost 0 bases, and 10 bases lay in between. The chain's CDR3 is CASSDSGGQSTDTQYF. The CDR3 region has the DNA TGTGCCAGCAGTGACTCAGGAGGACAGAGCACAGATACGCAGTATTTT.

This rearrangement joins TRBV6-5 to TRBJ1-6, with D possibly TRBD1 on 5 matching bases. The V gene's germline CDR1 is MNHEY and CDR2 SVGAGI. The CDR3 contains 16 residues. Trimming pared 0 bases from V and 7 bases from J, leaving 13 bases between. CDR3 DNA: TGTGCCAGCAGTTACTCGGGCAGGGCGGGGAATTCACCCCTCCACTTT. It specifies CASSYSGRAGNSPLHF.

This clonotype is medium-sized within its sample. This chain joins TRBV19 and TRBJ1-1, with 7 bases fitting TRBD1. After removal of 2 bases from V and 0 bases from J, the junction contained 9 bases not matched to a gene. Germline values: CDR1 LNHDA, CDR2 SQIVND (reference sequence). This CDR3 contains 17 residues. CDR3 nucleotides: TGTGCCAGTAGTATAACGTCAGGGGGTAGAATGAACACTGAAGCTTTCTTT. This sequence encodes CASSITSGGRMNTEAFF.

The rearrangement links TRBV7-9 to TRBJ1-1; TRBD1 might be the D (5 bases). There are 14 residues in the CDR3. Germline CDR1 is SEHNR and CDR2 is FQNEAQ (reference sequence). V was trimmed by 5 bases and J by 2 bases, leaving 12 bases between them. The CDR3 sequence: CASSPPGVNTEAFF. The CDR3, as DNA: TGTGCCAGCAGCCCTCCGGGGGTAAACACTGAAGCTTTCTTT.

In its sample, this clonotype was seen a few times. V is TRBV7-2 and J is TRBJ1-1; 10 nucleotides agree with TRBD1. V dropped 3 bases and J dropped 4; count of bases not matched to a gene: 5. This CDR3 is 15 amino acids long. Germline values: CDR1 SGHTA, CDR2 FQGNSA. The CDR3 DNA is TGTGCCAGCAGCTTCCTGACAGGGGGCATCACTGAAGCTTTCTTT. It encodes CASSFLTGGITEAFF. The variable domain in full, with the rest retrieved from reference TRBV7-2 and TRBJ1-1, is GAGVSQSPSNKVTEKGKDVELRCDPISGHTALYWYRQSLGQGLEFLIYFQGNSAPDKSGLPSDRFSAERTGGSVSTLTIQRTQQEDSAVYLCASSFLTGGITEAFFGQGTRLTVV.

The CDR3 reads CSANAGGAYNEQYF. The CDR3 DNA sequence: TGCAGTGCGAATGCGGGGGGCGCCTACAATGAGCAGTACTTC. This chain joins TRBV20-1 and TRBJ2-4; TRBD2 agrees at 8 bases. The CDR3 sequence is 14 residues long. The junction had 17 bases not matched to a gene; V was cut back by 6 bases and J by 13 bases. CDR1 and CDR2 from the germline V gene are DFQATT and SNEGSKA (reference sequence).

Only a few counts were recorded for this clonotype. The genes are TRBV20-1 and TRBJ1-5; possibly TRBD1 for D (5 bases). This CDR3 contains 12 residues. The V and J ends lost 0 bases and 7 bases respectively, with 7 bases between them. CDR1 is DFQATT, CDR2 SNEGSKA, per germline (reference sequence). Written as DNA, the CDR3 is TGCAGTGCTAGAGAATCAGGGCAGCCCCAGCATTTT. Protein sequence: CSARESGQPQHF.

This clonotype has only a few counts. The junction departs from the called germline gene at one end, perhaps through a read error. V and J are TRBV7-2 and TRBJ2-5; TRBD1 matches 9 bases. Germline V lookup: CDR1 SGHTA, CDR2 FQGNSA. This CDR3 has 15 residues. CDR3 loop: CASSPGQGPQETQYF. The CDR3, as DNA: TGCGCCAGCAGCCCGGGACAGGGCCCCCAAGAGACCCAGTACTTC.

On this clonotype itself: One end of the junction is discordant with germline, which a read error may explain. The rearrangement links TRBV19 to TRBJ2-1, with D uncertain. The CDR3 covers 15 residues. From germline, CDR1 is LNHDA and CDR2 SQIVND (reference sequence). The chain's CDR3 is CTSSMPGKPYNEQFF. DNA of the CDR3: TGTACCAGTAGTATGCCCGGAAAGCCCTACAATGAGCAGTTCTTC.

The J gene is TRBJ1-3, the V gene TRBV7-8, with D possibly being TRBD1 (5 bases). The CDR3 spans 18 residues. Trimming shortened V by 1 base and J by 0 bases, and 16 bases separated the two germline ends. Germline values: CDR1 SGHVS, CDR2 FQNEAQ. The CDR3 DNA reads as TGTGCCAGCAGCTTAGGACTTAGACAGAGCCTCTCTGGAAACACCATATATTTT. Translating it yields CASSLGLRQSLSGNTIYF.

In nucleotides, the CDR3 is TGTGCCAGCAGCTCCGGCGGGGGGAGCTCCTACAATGAGCAGTTCTTC. Protein product: CASSSGGGSSYNEQFF. The genes are TRBV5-6 and TRBJ2-1, with TRBD2 matching over 8 bases. The CDR3 is 16 amino acids. Losses at the gene ends were 3 bases for V and 0 bases for J; bases not matched to a gene: 5. Germline CDR1 SGHDT, CDR2 YYEEEE.